Shown below are 29 T cell receptor beta chains from a single sample sequenced in a study of cytomegalovirus exposure and HLA in healthy donors. Amplification used 60 Vbeta primers and 13 Jbeta primers. The method was immunoSEQ multiplex PCR; TCRdb's version includes in-frame clones alone and lacks a portion of them. The data show around 140,000 clones, around 75% seen once. Sequenced material: PBMCs. The receptors stem from a woman between 25 and 40 years old in good health and CMV-seronegative.

This rearrangement joins TRBV30 to TRBJ1-1; 8 bases match TRBD1. J was trimmed by 3 bases and V by 2 bases; bases with no gene match: 8. CDR3 length equals 15 residues. CDR1 and CDR2 (germline): GTSNPN, SVGIG (reference sequence). The CDR3 sequence is CAWSPPDRDYTEAFF. CDR3 nucleotide sequence: TGTGCCTGGAGTCCTCCGGACAGGGACTACACTGAAGCTTTCTTT. Drawing the rest from reference TRBV30 and TRBJ1-1, the complete variable domain is SQTIHQWPATLVQPVGSPLSLECTVEGTSNPNLYWYRQAAGRGLQLLFYSVGIGQISSEVPQNLSASRPQDRQFILSSKKLLLSDSGFYLCAWSPPDRDYTEAFFGQGTRLTVV.

V usage is TRBV30 and J usage is TRBJ1-1; 9 nucleotides agree with TRBD1. J lost 7 bases, V lost 8 bases, and 14 bases had no gene match. This CDR3 is built from 14 residues. Germline-derived CDR1 and CDR2 are GTSNPN and SVGIG (reference sequence). The CDR3 loop is CATIQGARIVEAFF. DNA of the CDR3: TGTGCCACCATACAGGGGGCGCGGATCGTTGAAGCTTTCTTT.

The CDR3 nucleotides are TGTGCCAGCAGCTTAGGAGCATTAAACAGCTATGGCTACACCTTC. Encoded protein: CASSLGALNSYGYTF. The V and J genes are TRBV7-9 and TRBJ1-2; D remains unclear. The CDR3 is 15 amino acids. V dropped 1 base and J dropped 4 bases, with 13 bases sitting between them. Germline V lookup: CDR1 SEHNR, CDR2 FQNEAQ (reference sequence).

DNA for the CDR3: TGCGCCAGCAGCCAAGATAACTTGCCGACCTACGAGCAGTACTTC. Translating it yields CASSQDNLPTYEQYF. V usage is TRBV4-3 and J usage is TRBJ2-7; unclear D gene. Trimming shortened V by 0 bases and J by 2 bases, and 11 bases separated the two germline ends. Germline loops: CDR1 LGHNA, CDR2 YSLEER. The CDR3 is made up of 15 amino acids.

V gene TRBV5-1 combines with J gene TRBJ2-1, with 8 bases matching TRBD2. The CDR3 has 16 residues. Unmatched junction bases numbered 11, after V lost 4 bases and J lost 5 bases. CDR1 is SGHRS and CDR2 is YFSETQ in the germline V gene. The CDR3 nucleotides read TGCGCCAGCAGCCCTGCGGTAGCGGGATCCAACAATGAGCAGTTCTTC. Its translation: CASSPAVAGSNNEQFF.

This clone was seen a handful of times. The V and J genes are TRBV5-4 and TRBJ2-1; D possibly corresponds to TRBD2 (7 bases). With 9 bases removed from V and 7 bases from J, the gap between germline ends came to 17 bases. Germline V CDR1 and CDR2: SGHNT, YYREEE (reference sequence). This CDR3 comprises 13 residues. CDR3 loop: CATGGPLRNEQFF. The CDR3 DNA reads as TGTGCCACCGGGGGGCCCCTCAGGAATGAGCAGTTCTTC.

This clone appeared a single time. The chain employs TRBV4-1 and TRBJ1-2, with D perhaps matching TRBD1 (5 bases). The germline CDR1 and CDR2 sequences are MGHRA and YSYEKL. V lost 2 bases, J lost 2 bases, and 9 bases lay in between. The CDR3 contains 14 residues. CDR3 DNA: TGCGCCAGCAGCCAACAAACAGGAAACTATGGCTACACCTTC. It translates to CASSQQTGNYGYTF.

This clone was seen only once. One end of the junction does not line up with germline, which may come from a read error. The genes are TRBV15 and TRBJ1-5; 7 nucleotides line up with TRBD1. There are 16 residues in the CDR3. Per the germline V gene, CDR1 is LNHNV and CDR2 is YYDKDF (reference sequence). This chain's CDR3 is CATSRETGYSNQPQHF. CDR3 nucleotide sequence: TGTGCCACCAGCCGAGAGACAGGGTATAGCAATCAGCCCCAGCATTTT.

The chain recombines TRBV27 with TRBJ1-1, with D perhaps TRBD1 (6 bases). Trimming removed 4 bases at V and 3 bases at J, with 15 bases between. The CDR3 extends over 15 amino acids. Looked up from germline, CDR1 is MNHEY and CDR2 is SMNVEV (reference sequence). CDR3 DNA sequence: TGTGCCAGCAGTTCCGGGACAAGTTGGGACACTGAAGCTTTCTTT. Translating it yields CASSSGTSWDTEAFF.

There are a few counts of this clone. This rearrangement joins TRBV4-3 to TRBJ2-6; TRBD2 is a possible D gene (6 bases). Trimming pared 0 bases from V and 2 bases from J, leaving 17 bases between. Per the germline V gene, CDR1 is LGHNA and CDR2 is YSLEER. The CDR3 length is 19 residues. Here the CDR3 reads CASSQDFGIGGPGANVLTF. CDR3 nucleotide sequence: TGCGCCAGCAGCCAAGATTTTGGCATCGGGGGTCCTGGGGCCAACGTCCTGACTTTC.

The rearrangement joins TRBV28 to TRBJ2-7; 7 bases fit TRBD2. V lost 2 bases, J lost 5 bases, and 6 bases stayed unmatched. Germline assignment: CDR1 MDHEN and CDR2 SYDVKM. The CDR3 sequence is 14 residues long. The CDR3 region has the DNA TGTGCCAGCAGTTTACGCGGGAGAGTCCACGAGCAGTACTTC. Its translation: CASSLRGRVHEQYF. Drawing the rest from reference TRBV28 and TRBJ2-7, the complete variable domain is DVKVTQSSRYLVKRTGEKVFLECVQDMDHENMFWYRQDPGLGLRLIYFSYDVKMKEKGDIPEGYSVSREKKERFSLILESASTNQTSMYLCASSLRGRVHEQYFGPGTRLTVT.

This clone was observed a single time. This rearrangement joins TRBV30 to TRBJ2-5, with TRBD2 as a possible D gene (5 bases). The closer fit of TRBJ2-7 to the DNA end suggests the J call may be wrong. This CDR3 has 13 amino acids. CDR1 and CDR2 (germline): GTSNPN, SVGIG (reference sequence). CDR3 sequence (DNA): TGTGCCTGGAGCGGAGGAGCGCTCTACGAGCAGTACTTC. Translating it yields CAWSGGALYEQYF.

Comments on this clone: Its ends do not fully match the called genes, so a read error is possible. The V call is TRBV5-4, the J call TRBJ2-5, with 8 positions matching TRBD1. Per the germline V gene, CDR1 is SGHNT and CDR2 is YYREEE (reference sequence). This CDR3 region has 16 residues. CDR3 amino acids: CAGSSRDRLIQETQYF. The CDR3 DNA follows: TGTGCCGGCAGCTCCCGGGACAGGCTAATCCAAGAGACCCAGTACTTC.

This clone was seen a handful of times. The genes are TRBV6-1 and TRBJ1-5, with TRBD1 matching 7 bases. CDR3 length: 14 residues. Germline CDR1 reads MNHNS; CDR2 reads SASEGT. J was trimmed by 4 bases and V by 4 bases; bases with no gene match: 4. The CDR3 spells CASSGGTENQPQHF. CDR3 sequence (DNA): TGTGCCAGCAGTGGCGGGACAGAAAATCAGCCCCAGCATTTT.

About this clone: In the same sample, other DNA sequences code for this CDR3. The V call is TRBV27, the J call TRBJ2-6; 12 nucleotides align to TRBD1. V was clipped by 8 bases and J by 4 bases; unmatched bases: 6. The germline gives CDR1 MNHEY, CDR2 SMNVEV (reference sequence). This CDR3 spans 16 amino acids. As DNA, the CDR3 is TGTGCCAGCCCGGGACAGGGGGCGCCCGGGGCCAACGTCCTGACTTTC. Encoded protein: CASPGQGAPGANVLTF. Drawing the rest from reference TRBV27 and TRBJ2-6, the complete variable domain is EAQVTQNPRYLITVTGKKLTVTCSQNMNHEYMSWYRQDPGLGLRQIYYSMNVEVTDKGDVPEGYKVSRKEKRNFPLILESPSPNQTSLYFCASPGQGAPGANVLTFGAGSRLTVL.

The chain has TRBV27 and TRBJ2-7; D ambiguous. Germline V lookup: CDR1 MNHEY, CDR2 SMNVEV (reference sequence). The V end was cut by 3 bases, the J end by 2 bases, with 11 bases between. The CDR3 contains 14 residues. The CDR3 spells CASSFVGRTYEQYF. The CDR3, as DNA: TGTGCCAGCAGTTTTGTTGGCAGGACCTACGAGCAGTACTTC.

The chain recombines TRBV5-1 with TRBJ2-6; 8 bases align to TRBD1. The V gene's germline CDR1 is SGHRS and CDR2 YFSETQ. Unmatched junction bases numbered 10, after V lost 5 bases and J lost 0 bases. The length of the CDR3 is 18 residues. CDR3 residues: CASSQPADRVSGANVLTF. CDR3 nucleotides: TGCGCCAGCAGTCAACCAGCGGACAGGGTCTCTGGGGCCAACGTCCTGACTTTC.

The chain links TRBV9 to TRBJ2-7; D may be TRBD1 (5 bases). CDR1 is SGDLS and CDR2 is YYNGEE in the germline V gene. V gave up 3 bases and J gave up 0 bases, with 13 bases separating them. The CDR3 loop spans 15 amino acids. Written as DNA, the CDR3 is TGTGCCAGCAGCGAGAGTGCAGGGTCCTCCTACGAGCAGTACTTC. It specifies CASSESAGSSYEQYF. Together with reference TRBV9 and TRBJ2-7, the CDR3 gives the full variable domain: DSGVTQTPKHLITATGQRVTLRCSPRSGDLSVYWYQQSLDQGLQFLIQYYNGEERAKGNILERFSAQQFPDLHSELNLSSLELGDSALYFCASSESAGSSYEQYFGPGTRLTVT.

V and J are TRBV5-4 and TRBJ2-1; 9 bases fit TRBD2. Germline CDR1 SGHNT, CDR2 YYREEE (reference sequence). Trimming cost V 0 bases and J 3 bases; bases outside gene matches: 4. This CDR3 has 16 residues. The CDR3 sequence is CASSLGGAGGYNEQFF. The CDR3 DNA sequence: TGTGCCAGCAGCTTGGGAGGAGCGGGGGGCTACAATGAGCAGTTCTTC.

This clone was observed a handful of times. J is TRBJ1-1 and V is TRBV7-6, with D possibly TRBD1 on 5 matching bases. Trimming removed 5 bases at V and 1 base at J, with 8 bases between. The V gene's germline CDR1 is SGHVS and CDR2 FNYEAQ. This CDR3 region has 13 residues. In nucleotides, the CDR3 is TGTGCCAGCAGCCTCCAGGGGAACACTGAAGCTTTCTTT. Protein sequence: CASSLQGNTEAFF.

V is TRBV2 and J is TRBJ1-1; no clear D gene. The CDR3 consists of 15 residues. The germline V gene has CDR1 SNHLY and CDR2 FYNNEI. V was pared by 0 bases and J by 2 bases, with 10 bases between. CDR3 bases: TGTGCCAGCAGTGAAGCAATGGGAGTCAACACTGAAGCTTTCTTT. Translating gives CASSEAMGVNTEAFF.

The genes are TRBV25-1 and TRBJ2-6; TRBD2 aligns across 7 bases. V lost 2 bases to trimming and J lost 2 bases; unmatched junction nucleotides: 6. This CDR3 is 17 amino acids long. Germline V gene sequence: CDR1 MGHDK, CDR2 SYGVNS. The CDR3 loop reads CASSEKTSSTGANVLTF. In nucleotides, the CDR3 is TGTGCCAGCAGTGAAAAGACTAGCTCTACTGGGGCCAACGTCCTGACTTTC.

The V and J genes are TRBV10-2 and TRBJ2-1; possible D gene TRBD1, 6 bases. There are 15 residues in the CDR3. Germline V gene sequence: CDR1 WSHSY, CDR2 SAAADI. V lost 5 bases to trimming and J lost 0 bases, with 11 bases between them. The CDR3 coding sequence is TGCGCCAGCAGTTCCTGGACAGACTCCTACAATGAGCAGTTCTTC. Protein product: CASSSWTDSYNEQFF.

The rearrangement uses TRBV27 and TRBJ1-1; TRBD1 aligns across 7 bases. Germline V lookup: CDR1 MNHEY, CDR2 SMNVEV (reference sequence). The CDR3 loop spans 15 amino acids. Trimming cost V 3 bases and J 3 bases; bases outside gene matches: 7. This chain's CDR3 is CASSFGPQGDTEAFF. The CDR3 coding sequence is TGTGCCAGCAGTTTTGGGCCGCAGGGGGACACTGAAGCTTTCTTT.

The rearrangement uses TRBV18 and TRBJ2-2; TRBD1 is a possible D gene (6 bases). V was trimmed by 0 bases and J by 6 bases, leaving 11 bases between them. The CDR3 runs to 15 residues. Germline V gives CDR1 KGHSH, CDR2 LQKENI. The CDR3 reads CASSPPGAWAGELFF. In nucleotides, the CDR3 is TGTGCCAGCTCACCACCGGGGGCTTGGGCCGGGGAGCTGTTTTTT.

This clone was picked up a small number of times. The chain links TRBV10-3 to TRBJ1-1; unclear D gene. V lost 6 bases to trimming and J lost 6 bases, with 11 bases between them. Germline V gives CDR1 ENHRY, CDR2 SYGVKD. The CDR3 has 12 amino acids. The CDR3 protein is CAISPGRAEAFF. The CDR3 DNA sequence: TGTGCCATCAGCCCGGGGAGGGCTGAAGCTTTCTTT.

The chain is built from TRBV7-9 and TRBJ1-4; maybe TRBD1 (6 bases). This CDR3 spans 16 amino acids. V was shortened by 1 base and J by 4 bases, with 13 bases between the two germline ends. Germline lookup yields CDR1 SEHNR and CDR2 FQNEAQ (reference sequence). CDR3 sequence: CASSLGQGFNNEKLFF. The CDR3 DNA follows: TGTGCCAGCAGCTTAGGGCAGGGGTTCAATAATGAAAAACTGTTTTTT.

V gene TRBV23-1 combines with J gene TRBJ1-3; tentatively, D is TRBD1 (5 bases). Being an ORF, TRBV23-1 has a function that is uncertain. The CDR3 totals 16 residues. V was pared by 8 bases and J by 3 bases, with 20 bases between. The CDR3 DNA sequence: TGCGCCAGCCCCGGCCGGGGGGTGGGTAGTGGAAACACCATATATTTT. The encoded protein is CASPGRGVGSGNTIYF.

This clone showed up just a few times. V and J are TRBV10-3 and TRBJ1-2; no clear D. CDR3 length equals 16 residues. Per germline, CDR1 ENHRY and CDR2 SYGVKD. V was cut by 0 bases and J by 2 bases, with 13 bases left in between. CDR3 in amino acids: CAISESGSTGNYGYTF. For the CDR3, the DNA is TGTGCCATCAGTGAGTCAGGGTCGACGGGAAACTATGGCTACACCTTC.